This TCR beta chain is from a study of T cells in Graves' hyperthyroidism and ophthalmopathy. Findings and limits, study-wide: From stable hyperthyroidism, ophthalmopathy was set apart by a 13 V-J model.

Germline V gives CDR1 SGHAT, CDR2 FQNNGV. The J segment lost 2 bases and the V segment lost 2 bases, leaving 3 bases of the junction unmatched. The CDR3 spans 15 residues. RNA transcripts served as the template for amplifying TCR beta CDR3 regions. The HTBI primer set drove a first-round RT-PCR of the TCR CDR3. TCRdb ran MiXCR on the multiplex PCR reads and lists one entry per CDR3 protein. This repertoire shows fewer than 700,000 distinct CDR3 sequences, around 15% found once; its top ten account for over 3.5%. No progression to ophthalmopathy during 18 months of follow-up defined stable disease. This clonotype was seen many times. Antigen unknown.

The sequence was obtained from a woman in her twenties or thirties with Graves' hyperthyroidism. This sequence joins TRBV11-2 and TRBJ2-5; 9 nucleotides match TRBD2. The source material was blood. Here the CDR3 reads CASSLFAGGQETQYF. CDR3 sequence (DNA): TGTGCCAGCAGCTTATTTGCGGGAGGGCAAGAGACCCAGTACTTC.